The sequence of this T cell receptor (beta chain) was determined in a study of shared clonotypes between healthy human individuals. In the study overall: Researchers drew samples from two women and three men aged 18 to 49. Study-wide results and limits: The sole specimen, blood, was sampled, and tissue repertoires likely differ. The study generally estimated greater richness for naive than memory subsets.

Germline V gene data show CDR1 as SQVTM and CDR2 as ANQGSEA. Trimming shortened V by 3 bases and J by 0 bases, and 12 bases separated the two germline ends. This CDR3 contains 15 residues. Clones were sequenced by immunoSEQ multiplex PCR, and TCRdb holds only the in-frame ones, with some missing. This table holds some 630,000 clones, around 96% found once. Concerning this clone: Its specificity is unknown.

CD45RO-negative, CCR7-positively selected cells formed the naive CD8 fraction, excluding terminally differentiated effector memory CD45RA+ cells. All of the donors resided in Nashville, Tennessee, and each was a Caucasian adult. This sequence originates from a young woman in good health. The chain uses TRBV29-1 and TRBJ2-1; D is ambiguous. Sequencing used naive CD8+ T cells sorted from blood. CDR3 bases: TGCAGCGTTGACGGGCCCCTAAACTCCTACAATGAGCAGTTCTTC. This codes for CSVDGPLNSYNEQFF.